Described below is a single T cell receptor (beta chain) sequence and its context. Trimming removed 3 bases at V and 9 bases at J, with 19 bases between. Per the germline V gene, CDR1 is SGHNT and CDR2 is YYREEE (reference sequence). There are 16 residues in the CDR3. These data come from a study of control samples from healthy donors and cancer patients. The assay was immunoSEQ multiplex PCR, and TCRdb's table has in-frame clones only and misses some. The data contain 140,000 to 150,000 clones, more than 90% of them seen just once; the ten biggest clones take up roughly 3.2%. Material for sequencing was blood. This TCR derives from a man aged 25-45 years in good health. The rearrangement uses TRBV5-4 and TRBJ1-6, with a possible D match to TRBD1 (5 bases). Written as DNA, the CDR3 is TGTGCCAGCAGCTCGGCCGGGACCGGACCCCGTTCACCCCTCCACTTT. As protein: CASSSAGTGPRSPLHF.